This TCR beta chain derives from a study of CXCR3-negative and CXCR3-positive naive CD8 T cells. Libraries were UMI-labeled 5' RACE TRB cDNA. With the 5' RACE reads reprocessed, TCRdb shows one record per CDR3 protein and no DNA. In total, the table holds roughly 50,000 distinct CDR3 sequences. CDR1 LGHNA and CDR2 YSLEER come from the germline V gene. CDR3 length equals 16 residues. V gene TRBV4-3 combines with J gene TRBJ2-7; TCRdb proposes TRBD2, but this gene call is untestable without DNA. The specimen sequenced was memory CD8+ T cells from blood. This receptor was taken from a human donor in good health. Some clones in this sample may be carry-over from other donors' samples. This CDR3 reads CASSQDIPGTAYEQYF.